The 19 T cell receptor beta chains in this list originate from one sample, sequenced in a study of T cells after yellow fever vaccination. Using its own MiXCR run on the 5' RACE reads, TCRdb lists one record per CDR3 protein. The data show approximately 510,000 distinct CDR3 sequences, just over 20% seen once. The sequences come from PBMCs, collected roughly 20 days after the first yellow fever vaccination. The receptors come from a man between 18 and 29 years old who received the YFV17D yellow fever vaccine.

The chain joins TRBV21-1 to TRBJ2-6. TRBV21-1 is tagged as a pseudogene. The CDR3 runs 16 residues. CDR3 bases: TGTGCCAGCAGCAAGATGGGGTTTTCTGGGGCCAACTTCCTGACTTTC. It encodes CASSKMGFSGANFLTF.

V and J are TRBV5-4 and TRBJ2-1; D uncertain. The V gene's germline CDR1 is SGHNT and CDR2 YYREEE (reference sequence). This CDR3 is built from 13 residues. V shed 4 bases and J shed 2 bases, with 7 bases lying between them. The DNA of the CDR3 is TGTGCCAGCAGCCATAGCACCTACAATGAGCAGTTCTTC. It translates to CASSHSTYNEQFF.

The chain employs TRBV5-1 and TRBJ1-5, with D possibly TRBD1 on 5 matching bases. This CDR3 region has 15 residues. V lost 2 bases and J lost 0, with 9 bases in between. The V gene's germline CDR1 is SGHRS and CDR2 YFSETQ. CDR3 amino acids: CASSLRGNSNQPQHF. In nucleotides, the CDR3 is TGCGCCAGCAGCTTAAGGGGCAATAGCAATCAGCCCCAGCATTTT.

This clonotype was found a few times. V and J are TRBV28 and TRBJ1-5; the D is unclear. V was cut by 8 bases and J by 1 base, with 18 bases left in between. This CDR3 contains 16 residues. Germline V gives CDR1 MDHEN, CDR2 SYDVKM. The CDR3 region is CASAPIPVSSNQPQHF. In nucleotides, the CDR3 is TGTGCCAGCGCCCCGATCCCGGTGTCGAGCAATCAGCCCCAGCATTTT.

The chain links TRBV7-2 to TRBJ2-1, with D perhaps TRBD1 or TRBD2 (5 bases each). The CDR3 is 13 amino acids. V shed 8 bases and J shed 6 bases, with 14 bases lying between them. Germline-derived CDR1 and CDR2 are SGHTA and FQGNSA. The CDR3: CASGTHSINEQFF. CDR3 bases: TGTGCCAGCGGGACCCACTCTATCAATGAGCAGTTCTTC. The full variable domain, rest sourced from reference TRBV7-2 and TRBJ2-1, is GAGVSQSPSNKVTEKGKDVELRCDPISGHTALYWYRQSLGQGLEFLIYFQGNSAPDKSGLPSDRFSAERTGGSVSTLTIQRTQQEDSAVYLCASGTHSINEQFFGPGTRLTVL.

This clonotype appeared a few times. V and J are TRBV7-6 and TRBJ1-5; D is unclear. This CDR3 is 17 amino acids long. V gave up 0 bases and J gave up 2 bases, with 14 bases separating them. Germline V gene data show CDR1 as SGHVS and CDR2 as FNYEAQ. CDR3 coding DNA: TGTGCCAGCAGCTTAGCAGCCGGCGCCGGAGGCAATCAGCCCCAGCATTTT. Translation: CASSLAAGAGGNQPQHF.

The V gene is TRBV5-1, the J gene TRBJ1-2; a weak D match, TRBD1 (5 bases). The CDR3 totals 13 residues. The V gene lost 4 bases and the J gene lost 7 bases, with 14 bases spanning the gap. Germline CDR1 and CDR2: SGHRS and YFSETQ. The CDR3 sequence: CASSTPAGVGYTF. CDR3 DNA: TGCGCCAGCAGCACCCCAGCGGGGGTTGGCTACACCTTC.

J is TRBJ2-7 and V is TRBV2, with TRBD2 matching over 12 bases. Germline CDR1 SNHLY, CDR2 FYNNEI. CDR3 length: 17 amino acids. The trim removed 7 bases at V and 3 bases at J, leaving 13 bases unmatched. The CDR3, as DNA: TGTGCCAGCACACCAGGGCTCTCGACTAGCGGGGGCTACGAGCAGTACTTC. It encodes CASTPGLSTSGGYEQYF.

The sample holds a few counts of this clonotype. DNA of the CDR3: TGTGCCATCAGTGAACCACCGACAGGGATTAACTATGGCTACACCTTC. Translating it yields CAISEPPTGINYGYTF. This chain joins TRBV10-3 and TRBJ1-2; 7 nucleotides match TRBD1. The CDR3 has 16 amino acids. V lost 3 bases and J lost 1; bases outside the gene matches: 8. Germline-derived CDR1 and CDR2 are ENHRY and SYGVKD.

This rearrangement joins TRBV10-3 to TRBJ2-5; the match to TRBD2 covers 7 bases. Trimming cost V 6 bases and J 2 bases; bases outside gene matches: 6. The CDR3 runs 14 residues. Germline CDR1 and CDR2: ENHRY and SYGVKD. CDR3 residues: CAIRSGDYQETQYF. CDR3 sequence (DNA): TGTGCCATCAGGAGCGGGGATTATCAAGAGACCCAGTACTTC.

The chain has TRBV25-1 and TRBJ2-3; no clear D. This CDR3 contains 14 residues. Deletions cut 1 base from V and 6 bases from J, with 11 bases between. Germline-derived CDR1 and CDR2 are MGHDK and SYGVNS. CDR3 DNA: TGTGCCAGCAGTGAATGGGTAGCCGGGGATACGCAGTATTTT. Its protein product is CASSEWVAGDTQYF.

This clonotype was counted a few times. This rearrangement joins TRBV20-1 to TRBJ1-2, with 7 bases identical to TRBD1. V was clipped by 2 bases and J by 1 base; unmatched bases: 16. The CDR3 length is 18 residues. The germline V gene encodes CDR1 DFQATT and CDR2 SNEGSKA (reference sequence). CDR3 region: CSARSSLPGTALNYGYTF. CDR3 nucleotide sequence: TGCAGTGCTAGATCTAGCCTTCCCGGGACAGCGCTTAACTATGGCTACACCTTC.

The table lists this clonotype with many counts. V usage is TRBV27 and J usage is TRBJ2-5; 8 nucleotides match TRBD2. CDR1 MNHEY and CDR2 SMNVEV come from the germline V gene (reference sequence). This CDR3 region has 14 residues. After removal of 5 bases from V and 5 bases from J, the junction contained 7 bases not matched to a gene. CDR3 region: CASSHRVAGETQYF. In DNA form, the CDR3 reads TGTGCCAGCAGTCATCGGGTAGCGGGGGAGACCCAGTACTTC.

This rearrangement joins TRBV12-3 or TRBV12-4 to TRBJ2-3; 8 bases align to TRBD2. V trimming: 5 bases; J trimming: 2 bases; junction bases outside the gene matches: 3. The CDR3 totals 14 residues. CDR3 in DNA: TGTGCCAGCAGTCCGGGGGGGGACACAGATACGCAGTATTTT. Translation gives CASSPGGDTDTQYF.

This clonotype has a handful of counts. No DNA is shown, since the ends of the CDR3 on it are uncertain; the CDR3 is the one TCRdb lists. The rearrangement uses TRBV4-3 and TRBJ2-2. The CDR3 comprises 14 residues, both ends counted. The germline CDR1 and CDR2 sequences are LGHNA and YSLEER. CDR3 amino acids: CASSQEIRFGELFF.

The CDR3 nucleotides are TGTGCCAGCAGGCGGGGTAGGGACTTCACAGATACGCAGTATTTT. Encoded protein: CASRRGRDFTDTQYF. The chain carries TRBV9 and TRBJ2-3, with D perhaps TRBD2 (6 bases). Germline CDR1 and CDR2: SGDLS and YYNGEE. With 5 bases removed from V and 2 bases from J, the gap between germline ends came to 15 bases. The length of the CDR3 is 15 residues.

The chain is built from TRBV19 and TRBJ2-1; tentatively, D is TRBD1 or TRBD2 (5 bases each). Germline V gene lookup returns CDR1 LNHDA and CDR2 SQIVND (reference sequence). This CDR3 contains 14 residues. V shed 6 bases and J shed 8 bases, with 17 bases lying between them. Written as DNA, the CDR3 is TGTGCCAGTAGCCCCGGGACCGGCCTCTATGAGCAGTTCTTC. It translates to CASSPGTGLYEQFF.

This clonotype was found a few times. This chain links TRBV5-1 with TRBJ2-7; 8 nucleotides align to TRBD1. This CDR3 has 14 amino acids. CDR1 is SGHRS and CDR2 is YFSETQ in the germline V gene. The ends lost 0 bases at V and 7 bases at J; junction bases unmatched: 6. The CDR3 DNA follows: TGCGCCAGCAGCTTGGTTGCAGGGGGCGGAGAGCAGTACTTC. It specifies CASSLVAGGGEQYF.

This clonotype was seen more than once but under ten times. The gene calls are TRBV12-3 or TRBV12-4 and TRBJ2-3, with no clear D. The CDR3 contains 12 residues. The V end was cut by 2 bases, the J end by 4 bases, with 4 bases between. The CDR3 bases are TGTGCCAGCAGTTTAATTTCAGATACGCAGTATTTT. Translating it yields CASSLISDTQYF.